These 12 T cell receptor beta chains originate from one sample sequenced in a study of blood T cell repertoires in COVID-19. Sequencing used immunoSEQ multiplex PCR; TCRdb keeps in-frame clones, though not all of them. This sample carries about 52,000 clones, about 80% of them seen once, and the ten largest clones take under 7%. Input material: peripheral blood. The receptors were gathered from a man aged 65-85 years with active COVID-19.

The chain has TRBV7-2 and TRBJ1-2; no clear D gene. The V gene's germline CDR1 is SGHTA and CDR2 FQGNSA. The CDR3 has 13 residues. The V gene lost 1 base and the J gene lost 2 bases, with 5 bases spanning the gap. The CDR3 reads CASSLDTNYGYTF. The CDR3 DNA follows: TGTGCCAGCAGCTTAGACACCAACTATGGCTACACCTTC.

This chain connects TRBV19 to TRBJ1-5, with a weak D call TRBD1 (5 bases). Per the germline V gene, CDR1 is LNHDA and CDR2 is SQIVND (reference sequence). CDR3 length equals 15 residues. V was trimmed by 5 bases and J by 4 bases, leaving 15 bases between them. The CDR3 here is CASSPRGRGNQPQHF. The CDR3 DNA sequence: TGTGCCAGTAGTCCGAGGGGCCGGGGGAATCAGCCCCAGCATTTT.

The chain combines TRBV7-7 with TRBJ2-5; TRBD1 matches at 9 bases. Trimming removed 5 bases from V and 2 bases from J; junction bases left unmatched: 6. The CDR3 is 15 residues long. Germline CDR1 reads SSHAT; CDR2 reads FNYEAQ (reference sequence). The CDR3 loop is CASSQLGTGQETQYF. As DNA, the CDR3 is TGTGCCAGCAGCCAACTTGGGACAGGGCAAGAGACCCAGTACTTC.

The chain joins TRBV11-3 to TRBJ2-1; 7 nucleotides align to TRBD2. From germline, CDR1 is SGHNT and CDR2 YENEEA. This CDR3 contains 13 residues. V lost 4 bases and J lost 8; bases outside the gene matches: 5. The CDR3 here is CASSWGLYDEQFF. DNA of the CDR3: TGTGCCAGCAGCTGGGGACTATACGATGAGCAGTTCTTC.

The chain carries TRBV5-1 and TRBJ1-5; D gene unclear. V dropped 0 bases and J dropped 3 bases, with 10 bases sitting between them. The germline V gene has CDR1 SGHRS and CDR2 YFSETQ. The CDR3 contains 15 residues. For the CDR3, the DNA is TGCGCCAGCAGCTTGGCGGGAAGAAACAATCAGCCCCAGCATTTT. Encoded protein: CASSLAGRNNQPQHF.

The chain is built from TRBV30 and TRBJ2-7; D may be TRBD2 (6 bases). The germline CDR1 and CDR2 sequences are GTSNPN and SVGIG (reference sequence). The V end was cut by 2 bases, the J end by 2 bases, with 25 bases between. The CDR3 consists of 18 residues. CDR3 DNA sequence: TGTGCCTGGAGTCCCTCAAAGACTAGATCTGCGAACCCCTACGAGCAGTACTTC. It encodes CAWSPSKTRSANPYEQYF.

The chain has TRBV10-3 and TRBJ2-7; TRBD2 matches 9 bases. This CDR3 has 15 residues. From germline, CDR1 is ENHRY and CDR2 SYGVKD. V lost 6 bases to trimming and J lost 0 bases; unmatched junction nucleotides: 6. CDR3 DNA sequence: TGTGCCATCAGCGAGCGGGGGGAAAGCTCCTACGAGCAGTACTTC. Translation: CAISERGESSYEQYF.

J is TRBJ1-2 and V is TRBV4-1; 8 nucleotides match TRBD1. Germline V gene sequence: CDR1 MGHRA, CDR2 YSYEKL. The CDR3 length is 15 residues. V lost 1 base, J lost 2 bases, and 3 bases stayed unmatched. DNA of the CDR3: TGCGCCAGCAGCCAAGTACCAGGGGGCAACTATGGCTACACCTTC. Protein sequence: CASSQVPGGNYGYTF.

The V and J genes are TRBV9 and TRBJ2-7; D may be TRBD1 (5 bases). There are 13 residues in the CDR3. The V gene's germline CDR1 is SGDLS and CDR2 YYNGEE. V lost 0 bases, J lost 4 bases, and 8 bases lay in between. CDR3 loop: CASSVDGAYEQYF. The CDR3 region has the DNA TGTGCCAGCAGCGTAGATGGGGCGTACGAGCAGTACTTC.

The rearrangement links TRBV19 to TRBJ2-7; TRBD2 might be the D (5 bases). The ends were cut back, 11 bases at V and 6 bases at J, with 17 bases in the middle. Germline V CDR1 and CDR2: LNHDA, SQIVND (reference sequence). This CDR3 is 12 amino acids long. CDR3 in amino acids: CAFPEAGREQYF. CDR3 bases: TGTGCCTTTCCCGAGGCGGGCCGCGAGCAGTACTTC.

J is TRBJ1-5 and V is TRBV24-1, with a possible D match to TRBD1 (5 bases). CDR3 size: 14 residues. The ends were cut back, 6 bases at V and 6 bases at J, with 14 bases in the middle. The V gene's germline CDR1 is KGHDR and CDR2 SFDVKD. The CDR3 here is CATSSSGRGQPQHF. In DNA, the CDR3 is TGTGCCACCAGTTCATCAGGGCGAGGTCAGCCCCAGCATTTT.

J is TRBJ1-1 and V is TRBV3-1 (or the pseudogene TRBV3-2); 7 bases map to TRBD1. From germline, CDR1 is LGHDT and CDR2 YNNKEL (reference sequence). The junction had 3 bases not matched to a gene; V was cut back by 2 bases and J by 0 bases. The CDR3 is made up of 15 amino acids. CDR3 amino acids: CASSQRTGLNTEAFF. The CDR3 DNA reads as TGTGCCAGCAGCCAAAGGACAGGTTTGAACACTGAAGCTTTCTTT.